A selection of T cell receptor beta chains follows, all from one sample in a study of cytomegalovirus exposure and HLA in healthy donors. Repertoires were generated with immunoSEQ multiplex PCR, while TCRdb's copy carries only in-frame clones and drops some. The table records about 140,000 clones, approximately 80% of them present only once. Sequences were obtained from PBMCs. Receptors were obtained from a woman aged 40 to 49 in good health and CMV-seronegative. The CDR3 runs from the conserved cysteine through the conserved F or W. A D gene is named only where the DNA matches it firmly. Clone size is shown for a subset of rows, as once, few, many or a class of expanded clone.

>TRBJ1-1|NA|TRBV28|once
CASRSTGTNTEAFF
TGTGCCAGCAGGTCCACCGGGACAAACACTGAAGCTTTCTTT
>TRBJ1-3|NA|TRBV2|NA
CASSESGGIAGNTIYF
TGTGCCAGCAGTGAATCGGGGGGGATTGCTGGAAACACCATATATTTT
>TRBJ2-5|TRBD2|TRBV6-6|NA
CASSSTSWKETQYF
TGTGCCAGCAGTTCGACTAGCTGGAAAGAGACCCAGTACTTC
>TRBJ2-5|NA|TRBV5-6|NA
CASSLTVLRGETQYF
TGTGCCAGCAGCTTGACGGTCCTGAGGGGGGAGACCCAGTACTTC
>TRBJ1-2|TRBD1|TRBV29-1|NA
CSVSKGTGGTGNYGYTF
TGCAGCGTTTCAAAGGGGACAGGGGGCACCGGTAACTATGGCTACACCTTC
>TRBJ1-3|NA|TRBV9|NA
CASSVSVQGPGNTIYF
TGTGCCAGCAGCGTTTCGGTACAGGGACCTGGAAACACCATATATTTT
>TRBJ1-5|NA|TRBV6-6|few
CASSGRSGGNQPQHF
TGTGCCAGCAGTGGCAGGTCCGGAGGGAATCAGCCCCAGCATTTT
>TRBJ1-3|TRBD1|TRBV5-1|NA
CASSLGGQGRNTIYF
TGCGCCAGCAGCTTGGGGGGACAGGGGAGAAACACCATATATTTT
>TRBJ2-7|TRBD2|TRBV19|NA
CASSITSGTYEQYF
TGTGCCAGTAGTATAACGAGCGGGACCTACGAGCAGTACTTC
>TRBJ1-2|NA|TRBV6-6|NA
CASSYDGDYGYTF
TGTGCCAGCAGTTATGATGGAGACTATGGCTACACCTTC
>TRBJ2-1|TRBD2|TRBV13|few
CASSLTPGLAGFNEQFF
TGTGCCAGCAGCTTAACTCCGGGACTAGCGGGATTCAATGAGCAGTTCTTC
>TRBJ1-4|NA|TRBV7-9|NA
CASRNFEGSEKLFF
TGTGCCAGCAGAAACTTTGAAGGGAGTGAAAAACTGTTTTTT
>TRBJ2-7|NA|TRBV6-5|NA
CASSYVRGYYEQYF
TGTGCCAGCAGTTACGTCCGCGGCTACTACGAGCAGTACTTC
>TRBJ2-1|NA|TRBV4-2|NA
CASSQDFAGVSSYNEQFF
TGTGCCAGCAGCCAAGATTTCGCAGGGGTGAGCTCCTACAATGAGCAGTTCTTC
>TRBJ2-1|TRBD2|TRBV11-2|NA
CASSLQRERVYEQFF
TGTGCCAGCAGCTTACAGCGGGAGAGAGTCTATGAGCAGTTCTTC
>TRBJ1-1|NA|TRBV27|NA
CASRTRGGTEAFF
TGTGCCAGCAGAACACGGGGGGGCACTGAAGCTTTCTTT
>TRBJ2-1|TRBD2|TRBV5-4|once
CASSAGLAGANYNEQFF
TGTGCCAGCAGCGCCGGACTAGCGGGAGCGAACTACAATGAGCAGTTCTTC
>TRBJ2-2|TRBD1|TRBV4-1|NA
CASRPDRGNTGELFF
TGCGCCAGCAGACCAGACAGGGGGAACACCGGGGAGCTGTTTTTT
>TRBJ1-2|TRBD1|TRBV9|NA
CASSAQTGPKSGGYTF
TGTGCCAGCAGCGCCCAGACAGGGCCTAAAAGTGGTGGCTACACCTTC
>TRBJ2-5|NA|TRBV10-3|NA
CAISARQTPQETQYF
TGTGCCATCAGTGCCCGACAAACTCCACAAGAGACCCAGTACTTC
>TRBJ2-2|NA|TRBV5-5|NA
CASSFTGSNGELFF
TGTGCCAGCAGCTTTACAGGCTCTAACGGGGAGCTGTTTTTT
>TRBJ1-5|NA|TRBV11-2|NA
CASSLDRNQPQHF
TGTGCCAGCAGCTTAGACAGAAATCAGCCCCAGCATTTT
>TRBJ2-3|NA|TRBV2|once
CASRPEVPYTQYF
TGTGCCAGCAGACCTGAGGTACCCTATACGCAGTATTTT
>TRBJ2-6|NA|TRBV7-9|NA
CASSLIRVTSGANVLTF
TGTGCCAGCAGCTTAATCAGGGTCACCTCTGGGGCCAACGTCCTGACTTTC
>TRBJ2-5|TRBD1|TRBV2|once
CASSETQGLGETQYF
TGTGCCAGCAGTGAAACACAGGGGTTAGGAGAGACCCAGTACTTC
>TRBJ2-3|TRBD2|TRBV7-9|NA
CASSLGLAGGPTDTQYF
TGTGCCAGCAGCTTGGGACTAGCGGGAGGGCCAACAGATACGCAGTATTTT
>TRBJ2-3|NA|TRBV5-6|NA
CASSLKRLAESTDTQYF
TGTGCCAGCAGCTTGAAGCGATTAGCGGAGAGCACAGATACGCAGTATTTT
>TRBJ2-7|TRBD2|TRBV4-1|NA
CASSQSGIIGEQYF
TGCGCCAGCAGCCAGAGCGGGATTATCGGAGAGCAGTACTTC
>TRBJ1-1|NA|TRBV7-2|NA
CASSLGAGGTEAFF
TGTGCCAGCAGCTTAGGGGCGGGGGGCACTGAAGCTTTCTTT
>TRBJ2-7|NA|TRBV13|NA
CASSLGLARPYEQYF
TGTGCCAGCAGCTTAGGGCTAGCGAGACCCTACGAGCAGTACTTC
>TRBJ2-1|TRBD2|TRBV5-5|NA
CASSLGAGNYNEQFF
TGTGCCAGCAGCTTGGGAGCGGGGAACTACAATGAGCAGTTCTTC
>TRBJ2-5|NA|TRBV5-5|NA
CASSRSGSQETQYF
TGTGCCAGCAGCCGGTCGGGGTCGCAAGAGACCCAGTACTTC